This TCR beta chain was identified in a study of radiotherapy plus CTLA-4 blockade in lung cancer. Study-level results: Early clonal dynamics of blood T cells, together with interferon-beta, were reported as the best response predictor.

As concerns this clone: Its cognate antigen is unknown.

Libraries were prepared by immunoSEQ multiplex PCR; TCRdb keeps only in-frame clonotypes and omits some of them. The sample includes 78,000 or so clones, about 87% of them seen just once. The germline gives CDR1 MDHEN, CDR2 SYDVKM. Deletions cut 3 bases from V and 4 bases from J, with 13 bases between. The CDR3 is 16 amino acids. Focal radiation plus CTLA-4 blockade with ipilimumab was given to patients with chemo-refractory metastatic non-small-cell lung cancer. The clonotype originates from a human donor with non-small cell lung cancer who had stable disease on radiotherapy plus ipilimumab. The chain couples TRBV28 to TRBJ2-6; possible D gene TRBD2, 5 bases. The sample in question was peripheral blood, obtained from a patient treated with radiotherapy plus ipilimumab. The CDR3 bases are TGTGCCAGCAGTTTCGGGGTCAGTATAGGGGCCAACGTCCTGACTTTC. Translating it yields CASSFGVSIGANVLTF. The whole variable domain, filled in from reference TRBV28 and TRBJ2-6, reads DVKVTQSSRYLVKRTGEKVFLECVQDMDHENMFWYRQDPGLGLRLIYFSYDVKMKEKGDIPEGYSVSREKKERFSLILESASTNQTSMYLCASSFGVSIGANVLTFGAGSRLTVL.